This T cell receptor (beta chain) was obtained from a study of response to subunit inactivated influenza vaccine. J lost 0 bases, V lost 5 bases, and 9 bases had no gene match. Germline CDR1 is MNHEY and CDR2 is SVGEGT. This CDR3 is 16 amino acids long. Via MiXCR, TCRdb re-called the RT-PCR reads, giving one row per CDR3 protein. This table has roughly 700,000 distinct CDR3 sequences, over 11% appearing once. This clonotype was seen more than once but under ten times. The starting material was PBMCs from blood, obtained 14 to 15 days before vaccination. The rearrangement links TRBV6-2 or TRBV6-3 to TRBJ2-7, with TRBD2 matching over 8 bases. The receptor was derived from a man aged 45-65 years who received an inactivated influenza vaccine. CDR3 region: CASSGFAGTSSYEQYF. CDR3 nucleotide sequence: TGTGCCAGCAGTGGGTTTGCCGGGACTAGCTCCTACGAGCAGTACTTC.